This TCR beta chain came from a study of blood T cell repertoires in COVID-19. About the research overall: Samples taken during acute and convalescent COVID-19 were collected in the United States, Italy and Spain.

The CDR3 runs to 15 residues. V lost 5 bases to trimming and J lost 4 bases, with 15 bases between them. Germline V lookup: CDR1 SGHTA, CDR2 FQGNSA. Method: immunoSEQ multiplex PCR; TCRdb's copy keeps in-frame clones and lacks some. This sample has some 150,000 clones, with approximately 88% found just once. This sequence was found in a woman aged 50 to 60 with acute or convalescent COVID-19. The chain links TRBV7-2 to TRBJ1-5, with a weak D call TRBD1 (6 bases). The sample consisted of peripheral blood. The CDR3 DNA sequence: TGTGCCAGCAGCACCCTCAGGGGAGTAAATCAGCCCCAGCATTTT. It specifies CASSTLRGVNQPQHF.